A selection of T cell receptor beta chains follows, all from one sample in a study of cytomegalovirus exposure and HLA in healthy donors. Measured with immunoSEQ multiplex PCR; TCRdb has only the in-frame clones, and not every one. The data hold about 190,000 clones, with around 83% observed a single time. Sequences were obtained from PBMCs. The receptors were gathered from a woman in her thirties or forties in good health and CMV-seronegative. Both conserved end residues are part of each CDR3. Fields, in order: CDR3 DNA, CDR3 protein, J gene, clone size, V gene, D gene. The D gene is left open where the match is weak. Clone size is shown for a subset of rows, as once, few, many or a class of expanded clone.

CDR3 DNA: TGTGCTAGTATCGCGCTCAGGGGCTCCGAGCAGTACTTC
CDR3 protein: CASIALRGSEQYF
J gene: TRBJ2-7
clone size: few
V gene: TRBV12-5
D gene: NA

CDR3 DNA: TGTGCCTGGAGTCAGGGTCCCGGCGAGCAGTACTTC
CDR3 protein: CAWSQGPGEQYF
J gene: TRBJ2-7
clone size: NA
V gene: TRBV30
D gene: NA

CDR3 DNA: TGTGCCAACAGCGGCAACCCGAGGTTGGCTGAAAAACTGTTTTTT
CDR3 protein: CANSGNPRLAEKLFF
J gene: TRBJ1-4
clone size: NA
V gene: TRBV9
D gene: NA

CDR3 DNA: TGTGCCAGCAGCTCCGACTATCTACAGGGTGGCCCTGGGGCCAACGTCCTGACTTTC
CDR3 protein: CASSSDYLQGGPGANVLTF
J gene: TRBJ2-6
clone size: NA
V gene: TRBV7-6
D gene: NA

CDR3 DNA: TGTGCCAGTAGTATAGGTCGAGGGGGCGAGCAGTACTTC
CDR3 protein: CASSIGRGGEQYF
J gene: TRBJ2-7
clone size: NA
V gene: TRBV19
D gene: NA

CDR3 DNA: TGTGCCAGCAACCGCGTTTCCGGAGCGAACTATGGCTACACCTTC
CDR3 protein: CASNRVSGANYGYTF
J gene: TRBJ1-2
clone size: NA
V gene: TRBV6-6
D gene: NA

CDR3 DNA: TGCACCAGCAGAGCTCCAGGGTATGGCTACACCTTC
CDR3 protein: CTSRAPGYGYTF
J gene: TRBJ1-2
clone size: NA
V gene: TRBV1
D gene: NA

CDR3 DNA: TGTGCCAGCAGCAAACAGGGTGGGGACAGGGACCCGAACACTGAAGCTTTCTTT
CDR3 protein: CASSKQGGDRDPNTEAFF
J gene: TRBJ1-1
clone size: NA
V gene: TRBV21-1
D gene: NA

CDR3 DNA: TGCGCCAGCAGCGTAGGACTAGCGGGAGTTGGGGAGACCCAGTACTTC
CDR3 protein: CASSVGLAGVGETQYF
J gene: TRBJ2-5
clone size: NA
V gene: TRBV5-1
D gene: TRBD2

CDR3 DNA: TGTGCCACCAGCAGAGATCGGGGGGCCGGGGAGCTGTTTTTT
CDR3 protein: CATSRDRGAGELFF
J gene: TRBJ2-2
clone size: NA
V gene: TRBV15
D gene: TRBD2

CDR3 DNA: TGCGCCAGCAGCCCAGGACAGGGGGGGTACAATGAGCAGTTCTTC
CDR3 protein: CASSPGQGGYNEQFF
J gene: TRBJ2-1
clone size: NA
V gene: TRBV5-1
D gene: TRBD1

CDR3 DNA: TGCGCCAGCAGCCAATACCCGACAGGGTCCACTGAAGCTTTCTTT
CDR3 protein: CASSQYPTGSTEAFF
J gene: TRBJ1-1
clone size: NA
V gene: TRBV4-3
D gene: TRBD1

CDR3 DNA: TGTGCCAGCAGCTTGGGCGGCAGCTATCAAGAGACCCAGTACTTC
CDR3 protein: CASSLGGSYQETQYF
J gene: TRBJ2-5
clone size: NA
V gene: TRBV5-6
D gene: NA

CDR3 DNA: TGTGCCAGCAGCGCGCGGTTAGCGGGAGGGTCGGTTACGCAGTATTTT
CDR3 protein: CASSARLAGGSVTQYF
J gene: TRBJ2-3
clone size: NA
V gene: TRBV11-3
D gene: TRBD2

CDR3 DNA: TGTGCCAGCAGCTCCTACCCCGCGGGGACTAGATCCTACAATGAGCAGTTCTTC
CDR3 protein: CASSSYPAGTRSYNEQFF
J gene: TRBJ2-1
clone size: NA
V gene: TRBV7-3
D gene: TRBD2

CDR3 DNA: TGTGCCAGCAGCACCGAGACAGGGGGCTGGAGCACTGAAGCTTTCTTT
CDR3 protein: CASSTETGGWSTEAFF
J gene: TRBJ1-1
clone size: NA
V gene: TRBV7-9
D gene: TRBD1

CDR3 DNA: TGTGCCTGGAGTGTACCACAGGGGCCTAGCACAGATACGCAGTATTTT
CDR3 protein: CAWSVPQGPSTDTQYF
J gene: TRBJ2-3
clone size: NA
V gene: TRBV30
D gene: TRBD1

CDR3 DNA: TGTGCCAGCAGCTTGGGGCAGGGCGACACCGGGGAGCTGTTTTTT
CDR3 protein: CASSLGQGDTGELFF
J gene: TRBJ2-2
clone size: NA
V gene: TRBV5-8
D gene: NA

CDR3 DNA: TGTGCCAGCAGTTCCCGTGAGAGGGAGGGTGGCTACACCTTC
CDR3 protein: CASSSREREGGYTF
J gene: TRBJ1-2
clone size: NA
V gene: TRBV6-5
D gene: NA

CDR3 DNA: TGTGCCAGCAGCGGGGGGCGGAATGAGCAGTTCTTC
CDR3 protein: CASSGGRNEQFF
J gene: TRBJ2-1
clone size: NA
V gene: TRBV27
D gene: NA

CDR3 DNA: TGTGCCAGCCGAACAGGGGTTAGCGAAAAACTGTTTTTT
CDR3 protein: CASRTGVSEKLFF
J gene: TRBJ1-4
clone size: NA
V gene: TRBV2
D gene: TRBD1

CDR3 DNA: TGTGCCAGCAGTGATGGCAGGATAGGGGGCGAGGTCTTC
CDR3 protein: CASSDGRIGGEVF
J gene: TRBJ2-1
clone size: NA
V gene: TRBV25-1
D gene: TRBD1

CDR3 DNA: TGTGCCTGGAGCGTCACACTAGCGGGAGAGTCCGGGCAGTACTTC
CDR3 protein: CAWSVTLAGESGQYF
J gene: TRBJ2-7
clone size: once
V gene: TRBV30
D gene: TRBD2

CDR3 DNA: TGTGCCAGCAGCTCCCTTGGGGCGGGGGAGACCCAGTACTTC
CDR3 protein: CASSSLGAGETQYF
J gene: TRBJ2-5
clone size: NA
V gene: TRBV7-2
D gene: NA

CDR3 DNA: TGTTCCAGCAGCTTAGGAGTTCTGAACTATGGCTACACCTTC
CDR3 protein: CSSSLGVLNYGYTF
J gene: TRBJ1-2
clone size: NA
V gene: TRBV7-9
D gene: NA

CDR3 DNA: TGTGCCAGCCGGACTCCTTTCCAAATAAATAGTGAGCAGTTCTTC
CDR3 protein: CASRTPFQINSEQFF
J gene: TRBJ2-1
clone size: NA
V gene: TRBV6-1
D gene: NA

CDR3 DNA: TGCAGCGCCCTGGGGAGCGGAAAGGCCTACAATGAGCAGTTCTTC
CDR3 protein: CSALGSGKAYNEQFF
J gene: TRBJ2-1
clone size: NA
V gene: TRBV29-1
D gene: NA